The entry below gives a single T cell receptor beta chain sequence along with its context. This clone may be a read error of a much larger clone one base away. This sample is drawn from a study of metastatic and nonmetastatic thyroid tumors. TCRdb reanalyzed the PCR reads with MiXCR. The sample shows 42,000 or so clones, about 19% of them seen only once. Germline values: CDR1 SGHNT, CDR2 YYREEE (reference sequence). The germline V and J ends were trimmed by 0 bases and 0 bases, with 16 bases remaining between them. The CDR3 extends over 17 amino acids. No treatment had been given to any patient before thyroid surgery.

Sequenced sample: tumor tissue. The TCR comes from a female donor with papillary thyroid cancer or a benign thyroid nodule (not recorded which). Some clones in this sample may be carry-over from other donors' samples. The chain uses TRBV5-4 and TRBJ2-7, with D unclear. The CDR3 sequence: CASSLEFGAANSYEQYF. CDR3 DNA sequence: TGTGCCAGCAGCTTGGAGTTCGGCGCGGCAAACTCCTACGAGCAGTACTTC.